The 23 T cell receptor beta chains reported below all come from one sample, sequenced in a study of blood T cell repertoires in COVID-19. The method was immunoSEQ multiplex PCR; TCRdb's version includes in-frame clones alone and lacks a portion of them. The data contain 220,000 or so clones, 82% of them singletons. Sequences were obtained from PBMCs or T cells enriched from blood (not recorded which). Receptor source: an older woman who had recovered from COVID-19.

The chain recombines TRBV19 with TRBJ1-1; no definite D call. Trimming pared 3 bases from V and 6 bases from J, leaving 17 bases between. CDR1 LNHDA and CDR2 SQIVND come from the germline V gene (reference sequence). The CDR3 runs 15 residues. The CDR3 DNA sequence: TGTGCCAGTAGTATTCCCTCTGCCATACACGCTGAAGCTTTCTTT. Its protein product is CASSIPSAIHAEAFF.

The rearrangement uses TRBV7-2 and TRBJ1-1, with D uncertain. V shed 5 bases and J shed 5 bases, with 15 bases lying between them. Looked up from germline, CDR1 is SGHTA and CDR2 is FQGNSA. The length of the CDR3 is 14 residues. The CDR3 DNA follows: TGTGCCAGCAGCCCGGGCCTGGGGAGGACTGAAGCTTTCTTT. The encoded protein is CASSPGLGRTEAFF.

The rearrangement uses TRBV27 and TRBJ2-5; no clear D. CDR3 size: 13 residues. CDR1 is MNHEY, CDR2 SMNVEV, per germline (reference sequence). The ends were cut back, 4 bases at V and 3 bases at J, with 9 bases in the middle. The CDR3 sequence is CASSYSPKETQYF. CDR3 coding DNA: TGTGCCAGCAGTTACTCCCCAAAAGAGACCCAGTACTTC.

The J gene is TRBJ2-7, the V gene TRBV11-2; 9 nucleotides agree with TRBD1. Germline CDR1 is SGHAT and CDR2 is FQNNGV. J lost 5 bases, V lost 5 bases, and 13 bases had no gene match. The CDR3 is 16 residues long. The CDR3 loop reads CASSIVTGTGIHEQYF. The DNA for the CDR3 is TGTGCCAGCAGCATAGTAACCGGGACAGGGATCCACGAGCAGTACTTC.

V is TRBV27 and J is TRBJ1-6; 11 bases are shared with TRBD1. CDR3 length: 14 amino acids. Per the germline V gene, CDR1 is MNHEY and CDR2 is SMNVEV (reference sequence). The V and J ends lost 3 bases and 9 bases, in that order; junction bases with no gene match: 1. CDR3 nucleotide sequence: TGTGCCAGCAGTTTTGGGACAGGGGGTTCACCCCTCCACTTT. Translation gives CASSFGTGGSPLHF.

This clone has a single count. The sample holds other DNA sequences that translate to the same CDR3. The rearrangement uses TRBV10-1 and TRBJ2-3; 12 bases fit TRBD2. This CDR3 comprises 16 residues. J was trimmed by 3 bases and V by 6 bases; bases with no gene match: 7. The germline V gene has CDR1 WNHNN and CDR2 SYGVQD (reference sequence). Written as DNA, the CDR3 is TGCGCCAGCAGCAGTGGTCTAGCGGGAGGGACAGATACGCAGTATTTT. This sequence encodes CASSSGLAGGTDTQYF.

The chain uses TRBV10-3 and TRBJ2-7; maybe TRBD1 (5 bases). There are 16 residues in the CDR3. V was shortened by 3 bases and J by 3 bases, with 18 bases between the two germline ends. Germline loops: CDR1 ENHRY, CDR2 SYGVKD. The CDR3 sequence: CAISDPATEGSYEQYF. CDR3 DNA sequence: TGTGCCATCAGTGACCCCGCGACAGAAGGAAGCTACGAGCAGTACTTC.

The chain's CDR3 is CACRQGAGTEAFF. CDR3 coding DNA: TGTGCCTGCCGACAGGGGGCGGGGACTGAAGCTTTCTTT. The chain links TRBV30 to TRBJ1-1; 10 bases align to TRBD1. The CDR3 is 13 amino acids. J lost 5 bases, V lost 6 bases, and 6 bases had no gene match. Per germline, CDR1 GTSNPN and CDR2 SVGIG (reference sequence).

This sequence joins TRBV9 and TRBJ2-7; 12 nucleotides line up with TRBD2. The germline CDR1 and CDR2 sequences are SGDLS and YYNGEE. Trimming removed 3 bases from V and 7 bases from J; junction bases left unmatched: 8. This CDR3 comprises 15 residues. CDR3: CASSARLAGVNEQYF. The CDR3 DNA reads as TGTGCCAGCAGCGCAAGACTAGCGGGAGTAAATGAGCAGTACTTC.

This chain joins TRBV6-6 and TRBJ1-2; no clear D gene. The V end lost 0 bases, the J end lost 6 bases, and 17 bases lay between the germline ends. Germline assignment: CDR1 MNHNY and CDR2 SVGAGI (reference sequence). This CDR3 comprises 16 residues. CDR3 residues: CASSYSRETRANGYTF. The CDR3 nucleotides are TGTGCCAGCAGTTACTCACGGGAGACTCGGGCCAATGGCTACACCTTC.

This chain connects TRBV27 to TRBJ1-6, with 9 bases matching TRBD1. Germline V gene lookup returns CDR1 MNHEY and CDR2 SMNVEV (reference sequence). The CDR3 has 17 amino acids. V trimming: 4 bases; J trimming: 3 bases; junction bases outside the gene matches: 7. CDR3 sequence: CASSSVGQGIYNSPLHF. Written as DNA, the CDR3 is TGTGCCAGCAGTTCCGTGGGACAGGGAATCTATAATTCACCCCTCCACTTT.

The chain employs TRBV19 and TRBJ1-1, with TRBD1 as a possible D gene (6 bases). CDR1 is LNHDA and CDR2 is SQIVND in the germline V gene (reference sequence). CDR3 length: 13 amino acids. The V end was cut by 4 bases, the J end by 3 bases, with 9 bases between. The CDR3 bases are TGTGCCAGTAGTACGCCAGGGGACACTGAAGCTTTCTTT. It translates to CASSTPGDTEAFF.

The rearrangement uses TRBV10-3 and TRBJ1-1; TRBD1 matches 9 bases. There are 15 residues in the CDR3. Germline CDR1 ENHRY, CDR2 SYGVKD. V was clipped by 5 bases and J by 6 bases; unmatched bases: 10. The CDR3 loop is CAISKTGTGSSEAFF. For the CDR3, the DNA is TGTGCCATCAGTAAAACCGGGACAGGGTCTTCTGAAGCTTTCTTT.

V is TRBV6-2 or TRBV6-3 and J is TRBJ2-7, with TRBD2 identical over 12 bases. Germline CDR1 is MNHEY and CDR2 is SVGEGT. With V trimmed by 6 bases and J by 3 bases, 9 bases remained unmatched. The CDR3 sequence is 16 residues long. CDR3 protein: CASSRWATSGGYEQYF. The CDR3 DNA reads as TGTGCCAGCAGCCGCTGGGCGACTAGCGGGGGCTACGAGCAGTACTTC.

V is TRBV29-1 and J is TRBJ1-1, with D uncertain. Germline V gene data show CDR1 as SQVTM and CDR2 as ANQGSEA. The CDR3 has 11 amino acids. Trimming took off 4 bases at V and 7 bases at J, with 10 bases between the two ends. Written as DNA, the CDR3 is TGCAGCGTTGCTTGGGCCGGTGAAGCTTTCTTT. Translation gives CSVAWAGEAFF. The full variable domain, with the rest looked up from reference TRBV29-1 and TRBJ1-1, is SAVISQKPSRDICQRGTSLTIQCQVDSQVTMMFWYRQQPGQSLTLIATANQGSEATYESGFVIDKFPISRPNLTFSTLTVSNMSPEDSSIYLCSVAWAGEAFFGQGTRLTVV.

Details on this clone: Germline and junction disagree at one end, which may indicate a read error. The chain recombines TRBV5-1 with TRBJ2-7; 8 bases fit TRBD1. CDR1 SGHRS and CDR2 YFSETQ come from the germline V gene. This CDR3 contains 14 residues. The CDR3 bases are TGCGTCAGCAGCGGACAGGGTAGGGGTCGAGAGCAGTACTTC. Its translation is CVSSGQGRGREQYF.

The V call is TRBV20-1, the J call TRBJ1-2, with D possibly TRBD1 on 6 matching bases. The germline V and J ends were trimmed by 5 bases and 8 bases, with 12 bases remaining between them. The CDR3 contains 11 residues. Germline assignment: CDR1 DFQATT and CDR2 SNEGSKA (reference sequence). CDR3 coding DNA: TGCAGTGCTGCACAGGGTTACGGCTACACCTTC. Protein product: CSAAQGYGYTF.

V is TRBV3-1 (or the pseudogene TRBV3-2) and J is TRBJ1-3; D is undetermined. Per germline, CDR1 LGHDT and CDR2 YNNKEL (reference sequence). There are 15 residues in the CDR3. The ends were cut back, 0 bases at V and 1 base at J, with 7 bases in the middle. The CDR3 is CASSQDIGSGNTIYF. CDR3 nucleotide sequence: TGTGCCAGCAGCCAAGATATCGGTTCTGGAAACACCATATATTTT.

The chain recombines TRBV7-9 with TRBJ1-6; D unclear. V lost 3 bases, J lost 10 bases, and 13 bases lay in between. Germline CDR1 is SEHNR and CDR2 is FQNEAQ (reference sequence). The CDR3 has 14 amino acids. CDR3 coding DNA: TGTGCCAGCAGCTTCGTGGATACGGGATCACCCCTCCACTTT. Amino acid sequence: CASSFVDTGSPLHF.

This clone was picked up a small number of times. The chain is built from TRBV7-2 and TRBJ1-1, with D unclear. The germline CDR1 and CDR2 sequences are SGHTA and FQGNSA. This CDR3 has 15 residues. Trimming left V 5 bases short and J 1 base short, with 14 bases between. The CDR3 sequence is CASSPGGLGNTEAFF. The CDR3 coding sequence is TGTGCCAGCAGCCCCGGCGGGTTGGGGAACACTGAAGCTTTCTTT.

The chain uses TRBV5-1 and TRBJ1-1, with 8 bases identical to TRBD1. The CDR3 is 16 residues long. Germline CDR1 SGHRS, CDR2 YFSETQ. Trimming cost V 3 bases and J 0 bases; bases outside gene matches: 7. In nucleotides, the CDR3 is TGCGCCAGCAGCTCATCTTGGACAGGGATGAACACTGAAGCTTTCTTT. Translating it yields CASSSSWTGMNTEAFF.

This clone showed up many times. This chain joins TRBV19 and TRBJ1-1; tentatively, D is TRBD1 (5 bases). V lost 4 bases and J 0 bases, leaving 9 bases between the germline ends. This CDR3 comprises 14 residues. The germline CDR1 and CDR2 sequences are LNHDA and SQIVND (reference sequence). The CDR3 sequence: CASSRGLMNTEAFF. In DNA, the CDR3 is TGTGCCAGTAGTAGGGGACTGATGAACACTGAAGCTTTCTTT.

The chain joins TRBV6-2 or TRBV6-3 to TRBJ2-1, with 13 bases that match TRBD2. Trimming at V came to 4 bases and at J to 7 bases, leaving 16 bases not matched to a gene. Looked up from germline, CDR1 is MNHEY and CDR2 is SVGEGT. CDR3 size: 19 residues. The CDR3 here is CASSSWTSGRGSAGNEQFF. The CDR3 DNA is TGTGCCAGCAGTTCATGGACTAGCGGGAGAGGGTCTGCAGGGAATGAGCAGTTCTTC.